Sequencing of this T cell receptor beta chain was carried out in a study of cytomegalovirus exposure and HLA in healthy donors. General study points: A missense DCLRE1C variant was associated with V- and J-gene trimming of TCR beta chains in a later analysis, and an independent cohort replicated the association. Most of the TCR beta V segments (in an earlier analysis) were productive either about 87% or about 30% of the time.

This PCR relied on a set of 60 Vbeta primers and 13 Jbeta primers. Sequencing was performed with immunoSEQ multiplex PCR; in TCRdb, only in-frame clones are kept and a portion is missing. The sample has more than 95,000 clones; 81% are singletons. Healthy bone marrow donors made up the donor group. Concerning this clone itself: The antigen is undetermined.

The CDR3 has 15 residues. Germline CDR1 is SGHTA and CDR2 is FQGNSA. Trimming took 4 bases from V and 1 from J; bases not matched to a gene: 5. This chain uses TRBV7-2 with TRBJ2-5, with 8 bases lining up with TRBD2. The source is a woman younger than 45 in good health and CMV-seronegative. The sample comprised PBMCs. In DNA form, the CDR3 reads TGTGCCAGCAGCTCGGGACTAGGTTCCCAAGAGACCCAGTACTTC. It yields the protein CASSSGLGSQETQYF.